The present T cell receptor beta chain was sequenced within a study of OX40 agonist ivuxolimab in advanced cancers. About the study: Treatment of patients was with ivuxolimab, an agonistic anti-OX40 (CD134) antibody. The group had a mean age of around 60 years, ranged from about 20 to 79, and was just under 85% male. Overall study results and limits: Relative to CD4+ cells, CD8+ T cells on average had more expanded clones.

Data came from immunoSEQ multiplex PCR; TCRdb stores just in-frame clones and leaves some out. The profile covers 65,000 to 85,000 clones, with around nine tenths appearing a single time and roughly 0.2% taken by the ten largest. Germline V CDR1 and CDR2: SQVTM, ANQGSEA. This CDR3 spans 13 amino acids. The V gene end was trimmed by 5 bases and the J gene end by 5 bases; junction bases not matched to a gene: 3. Remarks on this clone: The target antigen is unknown.

The input for sequencing was CD4+ or CD8+ T cells sorted from blood, taken in a trial of the OX40 agonist ivuxolimab. This chain uses TRBV29-1 with TRBJ2-1, with 10 bases lining up with TRBD2. The clonotype was recovered from an adult with an advanced solid tumor such as melanoma, head and neck, liver or kidney cancer. CDR3 nucleotide sequence: TGCAGCGTTCCTAGCGGGGGAAACAATGAGCAGTTCTTC. Protein: CSVPSGGNNEQFF.